A single sample gave rise to the 32 T cell receptor beta chains below, sequenced in a study of blood T cell repertoires in COVID-19. Sequencing used immunoSEQ multiplex PCR; TCRdb keeps in-frame clones, though not all of them. The sample lists 200,000 to 250,000 clones, around 80% occurring once. What was sequenced was peripheral blood. The receptors come from a woman aged 25 to 39 with COVID-19, enrolled during active disease.

V gene TRBV7-3 combines with J gene TRBJ2-3; TRBD2 matches at 11 bases. Trimming at V came to 5 bases and at J to 3 bases, leaving 7 bases not matched to a gene. The germline CDR1 and CDR2 sequences are SGHTA and FQGTGA. This CDR3 has 16 amino acids. The CDR3, as DNA: TGTGCCAGCAGCCCAGGGTCTAGCGGGGGGACAGATACGCAGTATTTT. It is translated as CASSPGSSGGTDTQYF.

This clone was found a few times. The chain is built from TRBV27 and TRBJ1-6; possible D gene TRBD1, 5 bases. V lost 6 bases and J lost 5, with 8 bases in between. The CDR3 consists of 13 residues. CDR1 and CDR2 from the germline V gene are MNHEY and SMNVEV (reference sequence). In DNA, the CDR3 is TGTGCCAGCAGGACAGCCGATAATTCACCCCTCCACTTT. Translated, it gives CASRTADNSPLHF.

The chain employs TRBV27 and TRBJ1-2; TRBD1 aligns across 8 bases. The CDR3 has 13 residues. The germline V gene encodes CDR1 MNHEY and CDR2 SMNVEV (reference sequence). J lost 8 bases, V lost 3 bases, and 5 bases had no gene match. The CDR3 loop reads CASSFQDREGYTF. The CDR3 DNA reads as TGTGCCAGCAGTTTCCAGGACAGGGAAGGCTACACCTTC.

The chain joins TRBV16 to TRBJ1-2; 7 bases match TRBD1. The germline gives CDR1 KGHSY, CDR2 FQNENV. V shed 3 bases, J shed 4 bases, and the junction held 5 bases outside the gene matches. This CDR3 has 14 amino acids. The CDR3 sequence: CASSHRDSPYGYTF. The CDR3 region has the DNA TGTGCCAGCAGCCACCGGGACAGTCCCTATGGCTACACCTTC. The variable domain in full, completed from reference TRBV16 and TRBJ1-2, reads GEEVAQTPKHLVRGEGQKAKLYCAPIKGHSYVFWYQQVLKNEFKFLISFQNENVFDETGMPKERFSAKCLPNSPCSLEIQATKLEDSAVYFCASSHRDSPYGYTFGSGTRLTVV.

The chain is built from TRBV30 and TRBJ2-5, with 13 bases that match TRBD2. There are 19 residues in the CDR3. V lost 4 bases and J lost 1; bases outside the gene matches: 15. Germline V gene data show CDR1 as GTSNPN and CDR2 as SVGIG (reference sequence). As DNA, the CDR3 is TGTGCCTGGAACCAAAGGAAACTAGCGGGGGGGCCGAGCCAAGAGACCCAGTACTTC. This sequence encodes CAWNQRKLAGGPSQETQYF.

The gene calls are TRBV27 and TRBJ2-1, with D maybe TRBD2 (6 bases). The CDR3 runs to 14 residues. V lost 6 bases to trimming and J lost 2 bases, with 11 bases between them. From germline, CDR1 is MNHEY and CDR2 SMNVEV (reference sequence). The CDR3 sequence: CASRWRGTYNEQFF. In DNA form, the CDR3 reads TGTGCCAGCAGGTGGAGGGGCACCTACAATGAGCAGTTCTTC.

This chain connects TRBV6-1 to TRBJ2-7; 9 nucleotides align to TRBD2. J gave up 0 bases and V 1 base, and 1 base lay outside the gene matches. The CDR3 has 15 residues. CDR1 is MNHNS, CDR2 SASEGT, per germline. CDR3 DNA sequence: TGTGCCAGCAGTGAAGGTAGCGGGAGCTCCTACGAGCAGTACTTC. Encoded protein: CASSEGSGSSYEQYF.

The chain uses TRBV19 and TRBJ2-7; a possible D gene is TRBD2 (6 bases). The length of the CDR3 is 14 residues. V lost 7 bases and J 0 bases, leaving 13 bases between the germline ends. The germline V gene has CDR1 LNHDA and CDR2 SQIVND (reference sequence). The CDR3 loop is CASKEHGSSYEQYF. For the CDR3, the DNA is TGTGCCAGTAAGGAGCACGGGAGCTCCTACGAGCAGTACTTC.

The chain uses TRBV2 and TRBJ2-5; 8 bases fit TRBD2. Trimming removed 3 bases from V and 4 bases from J; junction bases left unmatched: 7. CDR1 SNHLY and CDR2 FYNNEI come from the germline V gene. There are 15 residues in the CDR3. This chain's CDR3 is CASSEGGTRSETQYF. Here the CDR3 DNA reads TGTGCCAGCAGTGAGGGCGGGACTAGGTCAGAGACCCAGTACTTC.

This clone was counted only a few times. The gene calls are TRBV11-2 and TRBJ2-1; D possibly corresponds to TRBD2 (5 bases). Germline lookup yields CDR1 SGHAT and CDR2 FQNNGV. The V end was cut by 0 bases, the J end by 5 bases, with 14 bases between. The CDR3 loop spans 16 amino acids. CDR3 DNA sequence: TGTGCCAGCAGCTTAGATCGGAGGCTGCGAGACAATGAGCAGTTCTTC. Translated, it gives CASSLDRRLRDNEQFF.

The chain recombines TRBV2 with TRBJ1-1; 8 positions agree with TRBD1. The CDR3 is 14 residues long. Trimming cost V 4 bases and J 3 bases; bases outside gene matches: 4. In germline, CDR1 is SNHLY, CDR2 FYNNEI. The CDR3 sequence: CASSVQGGDTEAFF. The CDR3 coding sequence is TGTGCCAGCAGTGTACAGGGGGGGGACACTGAAGCTTTCTTT.

The table lists this clone with a few counts. The chain recombines TRBV20-1 with TRBJ2-1; TRBD2 aligns across 10 bases. Trimming at V came to 3 bases and at J to 10 bases, leaving 21 bases not matched to a gene. Germline values: CDR1 DFQATT, CDR2 SNEGSKA (reference sequence). The CDR3 is 18 residues long. The CDR3 protein is CSASSTLASGRARGEQFF. DNA for the CDR3: TGCAGTGCTAGTTCCACTCTAGCGAGCGGGAGGGCCAGAGGGGAGCAGTTCTTC.

CDR3: CASSSRGTGELFF. The CDR3 DNA sequence: TGTGCCAGCAGCTCCAGGGGGACCGGGGAGCTGTTTTTT. The chain combines TRBV11-3 with TRBJ2-2; 7 bases fit TRBD1. Germline assignment: CDR1 SGHNT and CDR2 YENEEA. This CDR3 spans 13 amino acids. The J segment lost 5 bases and the V segment lost 4 bases, leaving 1 base of the junction unmatched. The full variable domain, with the rest looked up from reference TRBV11-3 and TRBJ2-2, is EAGVVQSPRYKIIEKKQPVAFWCNPISGHNTLYWYLQNLGQGPELLIRYENEEAVDDSQLPKDRFSAERLKGVDSTLKIQPAELGDSAVYLCASSSRGTGELFFGEGSRLTVL.

The chain is built from TRBV9 and TRBJ1-2, with 7 bases fitting TRBD1. V gave up 0 bases and J gave up 8 bases; unmatched junction bases: 10. Germline V gene sequence: CDR1 SGDLS, CDR2 YYNGEE. This CDR3 contains 15 residues. CDR3 region: CASSVEDRASGGYTF. CDR3 DNA: TGTGCCAGCAGCGTAGAAGACAGGGCTTCTGGGGGCTACACCTTC.

CDR3 in DNA: TGTGCCAGCAGTGATTTGTCAGGGCTCCCCGGGGAGCTGTTTTTT. It specifies CASSDLSGLPGELFF. The V and J genes are TRBV6-1 and TRBJ2-2; maybe TRBD1 (5 bases). The CDR3 length is 15 residues. V was shortened by 3 bases and J by 6 bases, with 14 bases between the two germline ends. Germline V gives CDR1 MNHNS, CDR2 SASEGT.

This sequence joins TRBV5-4 and TRBJ2-7; 13 positions agree with TRBD2. V shed 3 bases, J shed 2 bases, and the junction held 2 bases outside the gene matches. In germline, CDR1 is SGHNT, CDR2 YYREEE (reference sequence). There are 15 residues in the CDR3. The CDR3 bases are TGTGCCAGCAGCTACGGGACTAGCGGGGCCTACGAGCAGTACTTC. It yields the protein CASSYGTSGAYEQYF.

The CDR3 loop is CASSQLGSAAGQNTGELFF. The CDR3 DNA follows: TGTGCCAGCAGTCAATTAGGGTCTGCGGCAGGGCAGAACACCGGGGAGCTGTTTTTT. This chain joins TRBV28 and TRBJ2-2, with D possibly being TRBD1 (5 bases). The CDR3 has 19 amino acids. The germline V gene has CDR1 MDHEN and CDR2 SYDVKM. V was cut by 5 bases and J by 1 base, with 23 bases left in between. Together with reference TRBV28 and TRBJ2-2, the CDR3 gives the full variable domain: DVKVTQSSRYLVKRTGEKVFLECVQDMDHENMFWYRQDPGLGLRLIYFSYDVKMKEKGDIPEGYSVSREKKERFSLILESASTNQTSMYLCASSQLGSAAGQNTGELFFGEGSRLTVL.

The chain is built from TRBV14 and TRBJ1-1, with D unresolved. The CDR3 is 13 residues long. Trimming removed 0 bases from V and 5 bases from J, with 7 bases in between. CDR1 SGHDN and CDR2 FVKESK come from the germline V gene. CDR3 loop: CASSQDLLTEAFF. The CDR3, as DNA: TGTGCCAGCAGCCAAGATCTTTTAACTGAAGCTTTCTTT.

The sample holds a few counts of this clone. The chain recombines TRBV9 with TRBJ2-2; D remains unclear. CDR1 is SGDLS, CDR2 YYNGEE, per germline. The CDR3 is 14 residues long. The V and J ends lost 0 bases and 5 bases respectively, with 8 bases between them. CDR3 protein: CASSVASFTGELFF. The CDR3 DNA is TGTGCCAGCAGCGTAGCGTCCTTTACCGGGGAGCTGTTTTTT. The full variable domain, its missing parts supplied by reference TRBV9 and TRBJ2-2, is DSGVTQTPKHLITATGQRVTLRCSPRSGDLSVYWYQQSLDQGLQFLIQYYNGEERAKGNILERFSAQQFPDLHSELNLSSLELGDSALYFCASSVASFTGELFFGEGSRLTVL.

The chain has TRBV7-8 and TRBJ1-6; TRBD1 aligns across 11 bases. CDR1 SGHVS and CDR2 FQNEAQ come from the germline V gene. The CDR3 is 17 residues long. V gave up 5 bases and J gave up 0 bases; unmatched junction bases: 3. The DNA of the CDR3 is TGTGCCAGCAGCGGAGGGACAGGGGGCTCCTATAATTCACCCCTCCACTTT. It yields the protein CASSGGTGGSYNSPLHF.

This clone was observed a few times. This chain links TRBV28 with TRBJ2-1; 7 bases map to TRBD1. This CDR3 contains 14 residues. The J segment lost 1 base and the V segment lost 7 bases, leaving 4 bases of the junction unmatched. Germline CDR1 and CDR2: MDHEN and SYDVKM. In nucleotides, the CDR3 is TGTGCCAGCAACAGGGGCTCTTCCTACAATGAGCAGTTCTTC. Its translation is CASNRGSSYNEQFF.

V gene TRBV6-2 or TRBV6-3 combines with J gene TRBJ1-2, with 7 bases fitting TRBD1. The V segment lost 5 bases and the J segment 2 bases; nucleotides outside the gene matches: 5. Germline loops: CDR1 MNHEY, CDR2 SVGEGT. The CDR3 covers 14 residues. CDR3 sequence: CASSQTGENYGYTF. CDR3 nucleotide sequence: TGTGCCAGCAGTCAAACAGGGGAAAACTATGGCTACACCTTC.

This clone was recorded once. The J gene is TRBJ1-3, the V gene TRBV7-8; D remains ambiguous. V lost 2 bases to trimming and J lost 2 bases, with 13 bases between them. The germline CDR1 and CDR2 sequences are SGHVS and FQNEAQ. The CDR3 is made up of 16 amino acids. The CDR3 region has the DNA TGTGCCAGCAGCTTACGGGATCCTCAAGCTGGAAACACCATATATTTT. Protein sequence: CASSLRDPQAGNTIYF.

V usage is TRBV3-1 (or the pseudogene TRBV3-2) and J usage is TRBJ1-2; D unresolved. CDR1 and CDR2 (germline): LGHDT, YNNKEL (reference sequence). V was cut by 2 bases and J by 2 bases, with 6 bases left in between. This CDR3 has 13 residues. The CDR3 sequence is CASSQRYNYGYTF. The CDR3, as DNA: TGTGCCAGCAGCCAACGGTACAACTATGGCTACACCTTC.

This chain joins TRBV12-3 or TRBV12-4 and TRBJ2-7; D gene uncertain. Trimming shortened V by 3 bases and J by 2 bases, and 8 bases separated the two germline ends. This CDR3 comprises 13 residues. The CDR3 nucleotides are TGTGCCAGCAGTTTGACTGGCCCCTACGAGCAGTACTTC. It yields the protein CASSLTGPYEQYF.

This chain connects TRBV2 to TRBJ2-6; possibly TRBD1 for D (5 bases). V was clipped by 3 bases and J by 2 bases, with 8 bases between them. Germline lookup yields CDR1 SNHLY and CDR2 FYNNEI. CDR3 size: 15 residues. The CDR3, as DNA: TGTGCCAGCAGTGAGTCAGGGACTGGGGCCAACGTCCTGACTTTC. Its translation: CASSESGTGANVLTF.

The chain combines TRBV27 with TRBJ1-5; D is uncertain. Looked up from germline, CDR1 is MNHEY and CDR2 is SMNVEV (reference sequence). With 1 base removed from V and 3 bases from J, the gap between germline ends came to 10 bases. The CDR3 length is 15 residues. In nucleotides, the CDR3 is TGTGCCAGCAGTTTATTGCCGGGGTTCAATCAGCCCCAGCATTTT. Translated, it gives CASSLLPGFNQPQHF.

The J gene is TRBJ2-3, the V gene TRBV5-1, with unresolved D. With 3 bases removed from V and 3 bases from J, the gap between germline ends came to 8 bases. CDR1 and CDR2 from the germline V gene are SGHRS and YFSETQ. This CDR3 has 13 residues. The CDR3, as DNA: TGCGCCAGCAGCTACACGGAGACAGATACGCAGTATTTT. This translates into CASSYTETDTQYF.

V is TRBV9 and J is TRBJ2-5; 8 bases are a match to TRBD1. The V gene's germline CDR1 is SGDLS and CDR2 YYNGEE. The V and J ends lost 4 bases and 2 bases, in that order; junction bases with no gene match: 7. This CDR3 comprises 15 residues. The CDR3 DNA is TGTGCCAGCAGCTCTTCCCGGACAGGGCAAGAGACCCAGTACTTC. Amino acid sequence: CASSSSRTGQETQYF.

This clone was observed a single time. The chain combines TRBV4-2 with TRBJ1-1; no reliable D call. V dropped 0 bases and J dropped 6 bases, with 14 bases sitting between them. This CDR3 contains 15 residues. The germline V gene encodes CDR1 LGHNA and CDR2 YNFKEQ. CDR3 in amino acids: CASSQETQLGAEAFF. Here the CDR3 DNA reads TGTGCCAGCAGCCAAGAAACCCAGTTGGGAGCTGAAGCTTTCTTT.

The rearrangement uses TRBV20-1 and TRBJ2-3; 10 bases align to TRBD2. The V and J ends lost 3 bases and 3 bases, in that order; junction bases with no gene match: 6. CDR3 length: 15 amino acids. Per germline, CDR1 DFQATT and CDR2 SNEGSKA (reference sequence). CDR3 DNA: TGCAGTGCTAGTCCCAGCGGGAGGGGGACAGATACGCAGTATTTT. Translation: CSASPSGRGTDTQYF.

The chain is built from TRBV13 and TRBJ2-2; the match to TRBD2 covers 14 bases. CDR1 PRHDT and CDR2 FYEKMQ come from the germline V gene (reference sequence). The trim removed 5 bases at V and 4 bases at J, leaving 15 bases unmatched. The length of the CDR3 is 20 residues. DNA for the CDR3: TGTGCCAGCAGCAGGCTGGGACTAGCGGGAGAGGGAGGTACCACCGGGGAGCTGTTTTTT. It is translated as CASSRLGLAGEGGTTGELFF.